One sample yielded the 4 T cell receptor beta chains listed below, sequenced in a study of T cells after yellow fever vaccination. One entry per CDR3 protein results from TCRdb running MiXCR on the 5' RACE reads. The repertoire holds 500,000 to 650,000 distinct CDR3 sequences, more than 9% seen once, with just under 15% in the top ten. This sample comprised PBMCs, obtained on the day of the yellow fever booster vaccination. The receptors derive from a man aged 25 to 40 who received the YFV17D yellow fever vaccine.

This clonotype was detected only a few times. The chain joins TRBV3-1 to TRBJ2-3, with 12 positions matching TRBD2. This CDR3 has 16 amino acids. J was trimmed by 6 bases and V by 5 bases; bases with no gene match: 9. CDR1 LGHDT and CDR2 YNNKEL come from the germline V gene (reference sequence). CDR3 DNA: TGTGCCAGCAGCGATCCTAGCGGGAGGGCCTCGGATACGCAGTATTTT. The encoded protein is CASSDPSGRASDTQYF.

The sample holds a few counts of this clonotype. The chain carries TRBV20-1 and TRBJ2-5; 9 bases are shared with TRBD1. Germline CDR1 is DFQATT and CDR2 is SNEGSKA (reference sequence). This CDR3 comprises 15 residues. After removal of 1 base from V and 3 bases from J, the junction contained 6 bases not matched to a gene. Here the CDR3 DNA reads TGCAGTGCTAGAGCTATAACAGGGGGCGAAGAGACCCAGTACTTC. It specifies CSARAITGGEETQYF.

This clonotype has ten or more counts. The rearrangement joins TRBV7-9 to TRBJ2-1; 7 nucleotides align to TRBD2. This CDR3 region has 15 residues. The V and J ends lost 6 bases and 3 bases, in that order; junction bases with no gene match: 8. CDR1 and CDR2 (germline): SEHNR, FQNEAQ (reference sequence). CDR3 coding DNA: TGTGCCAGCAGACTCGCTAGCGGAGACTACAATGAGCAGTTCTTC. This gives the protein CASRLASGDYNEQFF.

In its sample, this clonotype was seen many times. The chain joins TRBV20-1 to TRBJ2-5; D is undetermined. V lost 5 bases, J lost 3 bases, and 16 bases lay in between. This CDR3 contains 14 residues. Germline V gives CDR1 DFQATT, CDR2 SNEGSKA (reference sequence). The CDR3 coding sequence is TGCAGTGCTCCCCGGACCCCCGGAGAAGAGACCCAGTACTTC. Translated, it gives CSAPRTPGEETQYF.